The 24 T cell receptor beta chains listed next were all sequenced from one sample in a study of blood T cell repertoires in COVID-19. Profiled with immunoSEQ multiplex PCR; TCRdb holds only in-frame clones, not every one. The data contain about 170,000 clones, around 81% of them singletons. Sequenced sample: peripheral blood. These receptors all come from a man between 65 and 85 years old with active or convalescent COVID-19.

The J gene is TRBJ2-5, the V gene TRBV29-1, with no clear D. Germline V gene lookup returns CDR1 SQVTM and CDR2 ANQGSEA. The CDR3 has 14 residues. Between the trimmed V and J ends, which lost 1 base and 4 bases, there was a span of 13 bases. CDR3 in DNA: TGCAGCGTTGAAGCCTCCCTGTCCAGAGAGACCCAGTACTTC. It is translated as CSVEASLSRETQYF.

The DNA for the CDR3 is TGTGCCAGCAGCTTGACTGATTTCAACTATGGCTACACCTTC. It specifies CASSLTDFNYGYTF. This sequence joins TRBV5-5 and TRBJ1-2; D unclear. V lost 1 base and J 2 bases, leaving 9 bases between the germline ends. The germline gives CDR1 SGHKS, CDR2 YYEKEE (reference sequence). This CDR3 spans 14 amino acids.

The chain combines TRBV18 with TRBJ2-7; D not resolved. From germline, CDR1 is KGHSH and CDR2 LQKENI. The ends were cut back, 2 bases at V and 3 bases at J, with 14 bases in the middle. The length of the CDR3 is 15 residues. CDR3 loop: CASSPSYGIFYEQYF. CDR3 DNA: TGTGCCAGCTCACCATCGTATGGCATTTTCTACGAGCAGTACTTC.

This clone was observed a handful of times. The chain uses TRBV6-2 or TRBV6-3 and TRBJ1-1; TRBD1 is a possible D gene (5 bases). The germline V gene has CDR1 MNHEY and CDR2 SVGEGT. The CDR3 extends over 13 amino acids. V shed 1 base and J shed 5 bases, with 8 bases lying between them. DNA for the CDR3: TGTGCCAGCAGTTACTGGGGGAGGACTGAAGCTTTCTTT. Translating it yields CASSYWGRTEAFF.

The rearrangement joins TRBV19 to TRBJ1-1; D is ambiguous. Looked up from germline, CDR1 is LNHDA and CDR2 is SQIVND (reference sequence). This CDR3 spans 15 amino acids. V lost 1 base and J lost 0, with 9 bases in between. CDR3 DNA: TGTGCCAGTAGTATAGGTGTACAGATGAACACTGAAGCTTTCTTT. The encoded protein is CASSIGVQMNTEAFF.

The rearrangement uses TRBV7-9 and TRBJ1-3; D unclear. CDR3 length: 15 residues. V shed 5 bases and J shed 2 bases, with 13 bases lying between them. The germline gives CDR1 SEHNR, CDR2 FQNEAQ (reference sequence). Written as DNA, the CDR3 is TGTGCCAGCAGCCCGCGGCAGAGAGCTGGAAACACCATATATTTT. Translated: CASSPRQRAGNTIYF.

J is TRBJ1-2 and V is TRBV6-4; tentative D call: TRBD1 (6 bases). The CDR3 covers 16 residues. The germline V gene has CDR1 MRHNA and CDR2 SNTAGT. V gave up 0 bases and J gave up 2 bases, with 13 bases separating them. CDR3 DNA sequence: TGTGCCAGCAGTGACTCGACGGGGGGGCGCAACTATGGCTACACCTTC. Its translation is CASSDSTGGRNYGYTF.

The J gene is TRBJ2-6, the V gene TRBV4-3, with 10 bases lining up with TRBD1. The germline gives CDR1 LGHNA, CDR2 YSLEER. Trimming removed 4 bases from V and 0 bases from J; junction bases left unmatched: 6. The length of the CDR3 is 18 residues. The CDR3 bases are TGCGCCAGCAGCCTCGTTGGGACAGGGGACTCTGGGGCCAACGTCCTGACTTTC. It specifies CASSLVGTGDSGANVLTF.

This chain uses TRBV2 with TRBJ1-2, with 8 nucleotides matching TRBD1. Per the germline V gene, CDR1 is SNHLY and CDR2 is FYNNEI. The V segment lost 1 base and the J segment 1 base; nucleotides outside the gene matches: 2. CDR3 length equals 15 residues. Here the CDR3 reads CASSEGQGNNYGYTF. In DNA, the CDR3 is TGTGCCAGCAGTGAAGGACAGGGGAATAACTATGGCTACACCTTC.

As for this clone: Other DNA variants within this sample encode the same CDR3. The genes are TRBV6-2 or TRBV6-3 and TRBJ1-5; no firm D call. Germline loops: CDR1 MNHEY, CDR2 SVGEGT. The CDR3 runs 13 residues. The V gene lost 2 bases and the J gene lost 1 base, with 3 bases spanning the gap. CDR3 bases: TGTGCCAGCAGTTACCAAAGCAATCAGCCCCAGCATTTT. Residues: CASSYQSNQPQHF.

CDR3 DNA: TGCAGTGCTTCGGGACAGAGGGCGAGGTACTTC. It yields the protein CSASGQRARYF. V usage is TRBV20-1 and J usage is TRBJ2-5, with 7 bases matching TRBD1. With V trimmed by 5 bases and J by 13 bases, 10 bases remained unmatched. There are 11 residues in the CDR3. CDR1 and CDR2 (germline): DFQATT, SNEGSKA (reference sequence).

This chain links TRBV10-2 with TRBJ2-6; weak D call: TRBD1 (6 bases). Trimming stripped 6 bases from V and 1 base from J, with 13 bases between. Germline V gene sequence: CDR1 WSHSY, CDR2 SAAADI. The CDR3 is 16 amino acids. DNA for the CDR3: TGCGCCAGCAGAGACCTTGGACAGTCTGGGGCCAACGTCCTGACTTTC. It specifies CASRDLGQSGANVLTF.

The V call is TRBV7-2, the J call TRBJ1-1; D is undetermined. There are 16 residues in the CDR3. CDR1 is SGHTA, CDR2 FQGNSA, per germline. Trimming removed 2 bases from V and 1 base from J, with 14 bases in between. The DNA of the CDR3 is TGTGCCAGCAGCTTATCCAGACTTCGAGGGAACACTGAAGCTTTCTTT. Amino acids: CASSLSRLRGNTEAFF.

The chain carries TRBV2 and TRBJ2-5; 10 bases fit TRBD1. With 4 bases clipped from V and 5 bases from J, the junction kept 4 bases outside the gene matches. CDR1 and CDR2 (germline): SNHLY, FYNNEI. The CDR3 extends over 14 amino acids. The CDR3 DNA follows: TGTGCCAGCAGTGCGCGGACAGGGGGGGAGACCCAGTACTTC. Protein product: CASSARTGGETQYF.

This chain links TRBV18 with TRBJ2-2, with TRBD1 matching 10 bases. V was clipped by 3 bases and J by 3 bases; unmatched bases: 4. The germline CDR1 and CDR2 sequences are KGHSH and LQKENI. The CDR3 consists of 16 residues. Written as DNA, the CDR3 is TGTGCCAGCTCACCCTCAGGGACAGGGGACACCGGGGAGCTGTTTTTT. Residues: CASSPSGTGDTGELFF.

There are a few counts of this clone. This sequence joins TRBV7-9 and TRBJ1-1; the D is unclear. This CDR3 has 14 residues. The V end lost 5 bases, the J end lost 3 bases, and 13 bases lay between the germline ends. Germline lookup yields CDR1 SEHNR and CDR2 FQNEAQ (reference sequence). Here the CDR3 reads CASSTWEGDTEAFF. The CDR3 bases are TGTGCCAGCAGCACCTGGGAGGGAGACACTGAAGCTTTCTTT.

The J gene is TRBJ1-4, the V gene TRBV7-2, with D maybe TRBD1 (6 bases). Germline V gene data show CDR1 as SGHTA and CDR2 as FQGNSA. CDR3 length equals 17 residues. Trimming removed 5 bases at V and 0 bases at J, with 16 bases between. The CDR3 sequence: CASSTGHLRATNEKLFF. The CDR3 DNA reads TGTGCCAGCAGCACGGGACACCTAAGGGCAACTAATGAAAAACTGTTTTTT. Drawing the rest from reference TRBV7-2 and TRBJ1-4, the complete variable domain is GAGVSQSPSNKVTEKGKDVELRCDPISGHTALYWYRQSLGQGLEFLIYFQGNSAPDKSGLPSDRFSAERTGGSVSTLTIQRTQQEDSAVYLCASSTGHLRATNEKLFFGSGTQLSVL.

This chain joins TRBV3-1 (or the pseudogene TRBV3-2) and TRBJ1-3; 7 bases are a match to TRBD1. V was clipped by 7 bases and J by 0 bases; unmatched bases: 15. Germline V CDR1 and CDR2: LGHDT, YNNKEL (reference sequence). This CDR3 has 18 amino acids. DNA for the CDR3: TGTGCCAGCACCTCTAGCGACGTCCGGGACAGCTCTGGAAACACCATATATTTT. It yields the protein CASTSSDVRDSSGNTIYF.

This clone was recorded only once. DNA of the CDR3: TGCGCCAGCATTGGGGCTACTGACTATGGCTACACCTTC. Its protein is CASIGATDYGYTF. V is TRBV10-2 and J is TRBJ1-2, with TRBD1 as a possible D gene (5 bases). Germline V gives CDR1 WSHSY, CDR2 SAAADI. The CDR3 length is 13 residues. The germline V and J ends were trimmed by 7 bases and 3 bases, with 12 bases remaining between them.

This clone was found a few times. V and J are TRBV5-1 and TRBJ2-3; D is possibly TRBD2 (6 bases). V lost 2 bases, J lost 6 bases, and 16 bases lay in between. The CDR3 is 15 amino acids. Per the germline V gene, CDR1 is SGHRS and CDR2 is YFSETQ. As DNA, the CDR3 is TGCGCCAGCAGCTTTGGTCGGGGGACGTCTGATACGCAGTATTTT. Translated, it gives CASSFGRGTSDTQYF.

The table lists this clone with a few counts. This chain links TRBV18 with TRBJ2-2; 8 nucleotides align to TRBD1. Germline trimming cut 6 bases from V and 3 bases from J; bases unmatched to any gene: 6. This CDR3 comprises 15 residues. Germline CDR1 is KGHSH and CDR2 is LQKENI. CDR3 DNA: TGTGCCAGCTCGGACGGGACAGGTGACACCGGGGAGCTGTTTTTT. It codes for CASSDGTGDTGELFF.

V usage is TRBV6-5 and J usage is TRBJ1-4; D not certain. The ends were cut back, 0 bases at V and 11 bases at J, with 16 bases in the middle. The CDR3 consists of 15 residues. The germline gives CDR1 MNHEY, CDR2 SVGAGI. The CDR3: CASSYSSQALGKLFF. The DNA for the CDR3 is TGTGCCAGCAGTTACTCGTCCCAGGCACTGGGTAAACTGTTTTTT.

This chain links TRBV11-2 with TRBJ2-1; 14 bases agree with TRBD2. The trim removed 2 bases at V and 7 bases at J, leaving 4 bases unmatched. The CDR3 is 16 residues long. CDR1 SGHAT and CDR2 FQNNGV come from the germline V gene. This chain's CDR3 is CASSLSGLAGENEQFF. In DNA, the CDR3 is TGTGCCAGCAGCTTATCGGGACTAGCGGGAGAGAATGAGCAGTTCTTC. The full variable domain, rest sourced from reference TRBV11-2 and TRBJ2-1, is EAGVAQSPRYKIIEKRQSVAFWCNPISGHATLYWYQQILGQGPKLLIQFQNNGVVDDSQLPKDRFSAERLKGVDSTLKIQPAKLEDSAVYLCASSLSGLAGENEQFFGPGTRLTVL.

This rearrangement joins TRBV7-2 to TRBJ2-7; 10 bases are shared with TRBD2. Germline assignment: CDR1 SGHTA and CDR2 FQGNSA. The CDR3 is 16 residues long. After removal of 5 bases from V and 1 base from J, the junction contained 8 bases not matched to a gene. This chain's CDR3 is CASSPSSGRSSYEQYF. In DNA, the CDR3 is TGTGCCAGCAGCCCCTCTAGCGGGAGATCTTCCTACGAGCAGTACTTC.